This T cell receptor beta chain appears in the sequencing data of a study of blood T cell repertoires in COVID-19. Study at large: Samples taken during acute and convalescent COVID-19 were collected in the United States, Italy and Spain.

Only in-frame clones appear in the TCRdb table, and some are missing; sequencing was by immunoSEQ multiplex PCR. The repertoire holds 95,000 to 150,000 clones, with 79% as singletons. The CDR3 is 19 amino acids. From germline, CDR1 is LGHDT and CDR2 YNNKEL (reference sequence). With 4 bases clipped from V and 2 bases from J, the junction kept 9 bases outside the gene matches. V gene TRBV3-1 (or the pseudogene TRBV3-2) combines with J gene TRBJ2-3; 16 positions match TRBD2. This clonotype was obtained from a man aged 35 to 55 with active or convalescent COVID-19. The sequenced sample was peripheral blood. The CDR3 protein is CASSPAGTSGGAVTDTQYF. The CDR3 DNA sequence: TGTGCCAGCAGCCCCGCCGGGACTAGCGGGGGGGCAGTCACAGATACGCAGTATTTT.